What follows describes a single T cell receptor beta chain. Patients from Seattle were sampled longitudinally, starting during active infection. The data were taken from a study of blood T cell repertoires in COVID-19. About the research overall: Samples representing acute and convalescent COVID-19 were sourced from the United States, Italy and Spain. T cells, B-cell-depleted T cells, or PBMCs supplied cDNA or gDNA.

In the study's own analysis: It was from reference gene primer amplification that nucleated cell counts were estimated. Sequencing used immunoSEQ multiplex PCR; TCRdb keeps in-frame clones, though not all of them. The V and J calls and the clone size are those of that table, but D and trimming were determined from the DNA. The table includes around 260,000 clones, around 90% detected once. CDR1 is SGHNT, CDR2 YYREEE, per germline (reference sequence). Trimming removed 5 bases at V and 11 bases at J, with 19 bases between. The CDR3 is 13 residues long. This TCR was sampled from a woman in her seventies with COVID-19, enrolled during active disease. Sample: peripheral blood. The chain is built from TRBV5-4 and TRBJ1-1; the D gene is possibly TRBD1 (5 bases). The CDR3 region is CASRTDSQGGAFF. For the CDR3, the DNA is TGTGCCAGCAGGACCGATTCGCAGGGAGGGGCTTTCTTT.